Following are 28 T cell receptor beta chains from one sample sequenced in a study of cytomegalovirus exposure and HLA in healthy donors. The PCR employed 60 Vbeta primers together with 13 Jbeta primers. Sequencing was performed with immunoSEQ multiplex PCR; in TCRdb, only in-frame clones are kept and a portion is missing. The table lists 150,000 to 200,000 clones, roughly 85% of them singletons. Material for sequencing was PBMCs. Source of these receptors: a man aged 50-60 years in good health and CMV-seropositive.

This clone has only one observation. V usage is TRBV6-8 and J usage is TRBJ2-1; possible D gene TRBD1, 5 bases. The CDR3 loop spans 15 amino acids. Trimming cost V 4 bases and J 5 bases, with 15 bases left between them. Germline V lookup: CDR1 MNHGY, CDR2 SAAAGT. DNA of the CDR3: TGTGCCAGCAGTTTGTGCTGGGGCGAGGACAATGAGCAGTTCTTC. Translated, it gives CASSLCWGEDNEQFF.

The chain has TRBV5-6 and TRBJ2-7; TRBD1 agrees at 10 bases. With V trimmed by 3 bases and J by 6 bases, 6 bases remained unmatched. Germline CDR1 and CDR2: SGHDT and YYEEEE. The CDR3 extends over 14 amino acids. In nucleotides, the CDR3 is TGTGCCAGCAGCTATGGGACAGGGGATAGCGAGCAGTACGTC. Residues: CASSYGTGDSEQYV.

This chain uses TRBV7-9 with TRBJ1-4; 7 nucleotides line up with TRBD1. Germline CDR1 SEHNR, CDR2 FQNEAQ (reference sequence). The CDR3 is 14 amino acids. V shed 6 bases, J shed 8 bases, and the junction held 9 bases outside the gene matches. The CDR3 region has the DNA TGTGCCAGCAGTTTGGGGACAGTGGGAGAAAAACTGTTTTTT. Protein sequence: CASSLGTVGEKLFF.

This chain connects TRBV7-2 to TRBJ2-5; TRBD2 matches at 8 bases. This CDR3 comprises 16 residues. J lost 4 bases, V lost 5 bases, and 12 bases had no gene match. Germline CDR1 reads SGHTA; CDR2 reads FQGNSA. CDR3 loop: CASSAKSRGGGETQYF. In nucleotides, the CDR3 is TGTGCCAGCAGCGCTAAATCCCGGGGGGGCGGAGAGACCCAGTACTTC. Full variable domain (outside the CDR3, taken from reference TRBV7-2 and TRBJ2-5): GAGVSQSPSNKVTEKGKDVELRCDPISGHTALYWYRQSLGQGLEFLIYFQGNSAPDKSGLPSDRFSAERTGGSVSTLTIQRTQQEDSAVYLCASSAKSRGGGETQYFGPGTRLLVL.

This chain connects TRBV5-6 to TRBJ1-6; possible D gene TRBD1, 5 bases. Trimming took off 3 bases at V and 10 bases at J, with 8 bases between the two ends. Germline V gene sequence: CDR1 SGHDT, CDR2 YYEEEE. CDR3 size: 12 residues. The CDR3 loop is CASSSGRSPLHF. DNA for the CDR3: TGTGCCAGCAGCTCAGGGAGGTCACCCCTCCACTTT.

This chain joins TRBV6-5 and TRBJ1-3; perhaps TRBD1 as D (6 bases). The V end was cut by 2 bases, the J end by 0 bases, with 11 bases between. Germline CDR1 MNHEY, CDR2 SVGAGI. This CDR3 has 16 amino acids. CDR3 amino acids: CASSYKRGSSGNTIYF. The CDR3 DNA is TGTGCCAGCAGTTACAAGAGGGGGAGCTCTGGAAACACCATATATTTT.

Concerning this clone itself: Other DNA sequences in this sample translate to the same CDR3. The chain employs TRBV5-1 and TRBJ2-2; 8 bases map to TRBD1. V gave up 4 bases and J gave up 4 bases; unmatched junction bases: 3. From germline, CDR1 is SGHRS and CDR2 YFSETQ. The CDR3 totals 14 residues. The CDR3 loop is CASSLQGATGELFF. The CDR3 nucleotides read TGCGCCAGCAGCCTGCAGGGGGCCACCGGGGAGCTGTTTTTT.

The chain carries TRBV5-6 and TRBJ1-2, with TRBD1 as a possible D gene (6 bases). Per the germline V gene, CDR1 is SGHDT and CDR2 is YYEEEE. V gave up 2 bases and J gave up 7 bases, with 12 bases separating them. This CDR3 is built from 13 residues. The DNA for the CDR3 is TGTGCCAGCAGCTTTCCGACAGGCCTTGGCTACACCTTC. Translated: CASSFPTGLGYTF.

In its sample, this clone was seen a few times. The V call is TRBV7-2, the J call TRBJ2-5; D is uncertain. The CDR3 contains 14 residues. Germline CDR1 is SGHTA and CDR2 is FQGNSA. With 5 bases removed from V and 1 base from J, the gap between germline ends came to 11 bases. The CDR3 DNA is TGTGCCAGCAGCCTGATCCAGCGCCAAGAGACCCAGTACTTC. Protein product: CASSLIQRQETQYF.

This clone appeared once. V usage is TRBV29-1 and J usage is TRBJ1-6, with 7 positions matching TRBD1. Germline V gives CDR1 SQVTM, CDR2 ANQGSEA. V gave up 4 bases and J gave up 7 bases; unmatched junction bases: 7. The CDR3 length is 14 residues. CDR3 nucleotides: TGCAGCGTTGGCGAGGGACAGAGGAATTCACCCCTCCACTTT. It yields the protein CSVGEGQRNSPLHF.

The genes are TRBV6-6 and TRBJ2-5; no clear D. The germline V and J ends were trimmed by 6 bases and 4 bases, with 6 bases remaining between them. Germline values: CDR1 MNHNY, CDR2 SVGAGI (reference sequence). CDR3 size: 11 residues. DNA for the CDR3: TGTGCCAGCAGGAACGGAGAGACCCAGTACTTC. It translates to CASRNGETQYF.

This clone was detected a few times. V and J are TRBV5-5 and TRBJ1-4; 8 positions match TRBD1. The germline V gene encodes CDR1 SGHKS and CDR2 YYEKEE (reference sequence). This CDR3 comprises 15 residues. The junction had 6 bases not matched to a gene; V was cut back by 1 base and J by 7 bases. The CDR3 DNA is TGTGCCAGCAGCTTGATGGGGACAGGTACTGAAAAACTGTTTTTT. Its protein product is CASSLMGTGTEKLFF. The entire variable domain, with the rest obtained from reference TRBV5-5 and TRBJ1-4, is as follows: DAGVTQSPTHLIKTRGQQVTLRCSPISGHKSVSWYQQVLGQGPQFIFQYYEKEERGRGNFPDRFSARQFPNYSSELNVNALLLGDSALYLCASSLMGTGTEKLFFGSGTQLSVL.

This clone has only one observation. This sequence joins TRBV6-5 and TRBJ1-1; no clear D. Germline CDR1 MNHEY, CDR2 SVGAGI. The CDR3 has 13 amino acids. The germline V and J ends were trimmed by 5 bases and 4 bases, with 11 bases remaining between them. CDR3 amino acids: CASSPPGGTEAFF. The CDR3 coding sequence is TGTGCCAGCAGTCCTCCGGGAGGCACTGAAGCTTTCTTT.

The rearrangement links TRBV4-3 to TRBJ1-2; D is uncertain. The ends were cut back, 0 bases at V and 5 bases at J, with 19 bases in the middle. The germline gives CDR1 LGHNA, CDR2 YSLEER. The CDR3 sequence is 17 residues long. CDR3 DNA sequence: TGCGCCAGCAGCCAAGATGTCAGAGGCGGGAGAAGGTATGGCTACACCTTC. Its protein is CASSQDVRGGRRYGYTF.

V is TRBV25-1 and J is TRBJ2-1; D might be TRBD2 (6 bases). CDR3 length: 12 amino acids. Germline values: CDR1 MGHDK, CDR2 SYGVNS. V lost 2 bases and J lost 13, with 12 bases in between. This CDR3 is CASSEAGAGQFF. CDR3 in DNA: TGTGCCAGCAGTGAAGCCGGGGCGGGACAGTTCTTC.

In regard to this clone: Since no conserved phenylalanine or tryptophan closes the CDR3, a read error is the likely cause. The rearrangement uses TRBV15 and TRBJ1-5; D is unclear. V was cut by 0 bases and J by 5 bases, with 5 bases left in between. The CDR3 is 13 residues long. Germline V gives CDR1 LNHNV, CDR2 YYDKDF (reference sequence). The CDR3 region has the DNA TGTGCCACCAGCAGAGATCGGGATCAGCCCCAGCATCTT. Amino acid sequence: CATSRDRDQPQHL.

The V call is TRBV21-1, the J call TRBJ2-7; TRBD1, the D gene given by the table, was not confirmed from the DNA. TRBV21-1 is a pseudogene segment. The CDR3 consists of 14 residues. CDR3 region: CASSQGAKGDEQYF. As DNA, the CDR3 is TGTGCCAGCAGCCAAGGGGCGAAGGGGGACGAGCAGTACTTC.

The chain joins TRBV19 to TRBJ1-6; no clear D. Germline assignment: CDR1 LNHDA and CDR2 SQIVND (reference sequence). V lost 7 bases and J lost 7, with 17 bases in between. The CDR3 is made up of 15 amino acids. The DNA of the CDR3 is TGTGCCAGTAAATCTATCGGGGTTTCGAATTCACCCCTCCACTTT. This gives the protein CASKSIGVSNSPLHF.

This chain joins TRBV27 and TRBJ2-7; TRBD2 matches 7 bases. The CDR3 contains 14 residues. The germline gives CDR1 MNHEY, CDR2 SMNVEV (reference sequence). J was trimmed by 4 bases and V by 2 bases; bases with no gene match: 5. The CDR3 DNA reads TGTGCCAGCAGTTTAGCGGGGGTGAGGTACGAGCAGTACTTC. Translated, it gives CASSLAGVRYEQYF.

The rearrangement links TRBV6-1 to TRBJ2-5, with D unresolved. Germline CDR1 and CDR2: MNHNS and SASEGT. The CDR3 spans 13 residues. The ends were cut back, 6 bases at V and 1 base at J, with 9 bases in the middle. The CDR3 region is CASRAGFQETQYF. The CDR3 coding sequence is TGTGCCAGCAGGGCCGGGTTCCAAGAGACCCAGTACTTC.

This chain uses TRBV13 with TRBJ2-5; weak D call: TRBD1 (5 bases). CDR3 size: 13 residues. Germline CDR1 PRHDT, CDR2 FYEKMQ (reference sequence). V lost 2 bases and J lost 4, with 8 bases in between. The CDR3 bases are TGTGCCAGCAGCTTAAGGGGTTTAGAGACCCAGTACTTC. Translation: CASSLRGLETQYF.

This clone was counted a few times. The chain employs TRBV5-4 and TRBJ1-1; 8 bases are a match to TRBD1. This CDR3 region has 16 residues. Germline V gene sequence: CDR1 SGHNT, CDR2 YYREEE (reference sequence). Trimming took 3 bases from V and 5 from J; bases not matched to a gene: 12. CDR3 DNA: TGTGCCAGCAGCTCGCCAGGGGGCCTAGAGAGGACTGAAGCTTTCTTT. This encodes CASSSPGGLERTEAFF.

The chain recombines TRBV5-8 with TRBJ1-5; TRBD1 agrees at 12 bases. With V trimmed by 3 bases and J by 6 bases, 4 bases remained unmatched. The germline V gene encodes CDR1 SGHTS and CDR2 YDEGEE. The CDR3 totals 15 residues. The CDR3: CASSSGQGASQPQHF. For the CDR3, the DNA is TGTGCCAGCAGCTCGGGACAGGGGGCTTCTCAGCCCCAGCATTTT.

CDR3 residues: CASSFGEGADTQYF. The CDR3, as DNA: TGTGCCAGCAGCTTCGGAGAAGGCGCAGATACGCAGTATTTT. The V call is TRBV11-2, the J call TRBJ2-3; D gene unclear. CDR1 is SGHAT and CDR2 is FQNNGV in the germline V gene. The CDR3 spans 14 residues. The V gene lost 3 bases and the J gene lost 4 bases, with 11 bases spanning the gap.

This chain connects TRBV29-1 to TRBJ1-4, with TRBD1 matching 8 bases. After removal of 5 bases from V and 7 bases from J, the junction contained 6 bases not matched to a gene. The CDR3 totals 13 residues. Germline V gene sequence: CDR1 SQVTM, CDR2 ANQGSEA. CDR3 amino acids: CSVKQGGSEKLFF. The CDR3 DNA sequence: TGCAGCGTTAAACAGGGGGGGAGTGAAAAACTGTTTTTT.

The J gene is TRBJ2-7, the V gene TRBV28, with D possibly TRBD1 on 5 matching bases. This CDR3 region has 13 residues. Germline V gene sequence: CDR1 MDHEN, CDR2 SYDVKM. V lost 4 bases and J lost 7, with 14 bases in between. As DNA, the CDR3 is TGTGCCAGCAGTTGGGGCAGGGATTTGGAGCAGTACGTC. It translates to CASSWGRDLEQYV.

The chain couples TRBV28 to TRBJ1-2; 10 positions agree with TRBD1. The germline gives CDR1 MDHEN, CDR2 SYDVKM. The CDR3 spans 15 residues. Unmatched junction bases numbered 10, after V lost 7 bases and J lost 5 bases. The chain's CDR3 is CASTTPGTGDYGYTF. The CDR3 DNA sequence: TGTGCCAGCACCACCCCAGGGACAGGGGATTATGGCTACACCTTC.

V is TRBV6-5 and J is TRBJ1-5, with a possible D match to TRBD1 (5 bases). Germline V gene lookup returns CDR1 MNHEY and CDR2 SVGAGI. Trimming took 6 bases from V and 4 from J, leaving 16 bases between them. The CDR3 sequence is 15 residues long. The CDR3 spells CASRRTGDRNQPQHF. DNA for the CDR3: TGTGCCAGCAGACGAACGGGTGACAGAAATCAGCCCCAGCATTTT.